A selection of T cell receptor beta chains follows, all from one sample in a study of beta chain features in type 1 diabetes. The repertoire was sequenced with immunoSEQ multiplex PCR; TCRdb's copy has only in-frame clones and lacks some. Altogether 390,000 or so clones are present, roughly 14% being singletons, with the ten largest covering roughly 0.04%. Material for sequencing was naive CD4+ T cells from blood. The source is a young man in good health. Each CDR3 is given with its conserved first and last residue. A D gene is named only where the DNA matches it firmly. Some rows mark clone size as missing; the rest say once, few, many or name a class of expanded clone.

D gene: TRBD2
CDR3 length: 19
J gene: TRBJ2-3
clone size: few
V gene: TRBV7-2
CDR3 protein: CASSPGLAGERGGRNTQYF

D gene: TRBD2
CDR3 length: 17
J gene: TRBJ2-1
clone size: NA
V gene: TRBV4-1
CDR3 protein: CASSLSSGRQSYNEQFF

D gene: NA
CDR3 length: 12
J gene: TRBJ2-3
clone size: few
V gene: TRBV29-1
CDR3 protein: CSAGEVADTQYF

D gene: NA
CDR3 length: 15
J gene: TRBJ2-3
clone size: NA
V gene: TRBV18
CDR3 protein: CASSPGTWGTDTQYF

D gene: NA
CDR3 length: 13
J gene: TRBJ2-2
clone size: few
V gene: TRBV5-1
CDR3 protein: CASSLKSTGELFF

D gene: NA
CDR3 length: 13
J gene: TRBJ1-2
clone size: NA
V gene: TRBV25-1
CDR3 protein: CASTRAGNYGYTF

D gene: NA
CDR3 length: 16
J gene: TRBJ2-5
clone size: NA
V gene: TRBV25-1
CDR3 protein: CASSYTRATGLVGPYF

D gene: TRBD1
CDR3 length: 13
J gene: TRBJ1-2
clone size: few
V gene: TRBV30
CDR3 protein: CAWSHLQGYGYTF

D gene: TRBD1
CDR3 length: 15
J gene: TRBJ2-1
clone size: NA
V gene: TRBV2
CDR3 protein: CASSVDRGNYNEQFF

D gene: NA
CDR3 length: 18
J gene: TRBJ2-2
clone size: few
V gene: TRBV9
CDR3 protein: CASSARRGTPTNTGELFF

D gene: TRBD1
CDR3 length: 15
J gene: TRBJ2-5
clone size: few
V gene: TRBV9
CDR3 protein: CASSGSGTGLETQYF

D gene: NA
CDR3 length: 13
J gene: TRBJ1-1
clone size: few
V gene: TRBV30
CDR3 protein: CAWSVRVTTEAFF

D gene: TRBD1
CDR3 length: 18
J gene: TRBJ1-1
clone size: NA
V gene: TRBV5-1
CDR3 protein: CASSRLPRTGPMNTEAFF

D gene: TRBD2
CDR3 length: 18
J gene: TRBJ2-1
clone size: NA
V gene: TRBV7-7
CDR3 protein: CASSLEVRASGAYNEQFF

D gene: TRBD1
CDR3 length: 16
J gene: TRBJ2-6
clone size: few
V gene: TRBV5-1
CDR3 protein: CASSLRTGTGANVLTF